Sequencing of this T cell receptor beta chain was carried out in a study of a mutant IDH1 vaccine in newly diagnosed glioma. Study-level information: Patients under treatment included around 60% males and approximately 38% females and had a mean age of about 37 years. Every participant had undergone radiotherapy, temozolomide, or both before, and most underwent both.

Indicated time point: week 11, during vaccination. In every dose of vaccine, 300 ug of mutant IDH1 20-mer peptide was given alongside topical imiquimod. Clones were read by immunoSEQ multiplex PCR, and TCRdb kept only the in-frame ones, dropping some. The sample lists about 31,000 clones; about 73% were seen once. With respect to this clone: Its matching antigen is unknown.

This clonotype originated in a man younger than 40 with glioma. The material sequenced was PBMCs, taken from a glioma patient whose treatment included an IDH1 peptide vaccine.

The CDR3 coding sequence is TGTGCCAGCAGCTCGGGACTAGCGGGGAACTACCAAGAGACCCAGTACTTC. It encodes CASSSGLAGNYQETQYF. The chain employs TRBV7-3 and TRBJ2-5, with 13 bases aligning to TRBD2. CDR1 SGHTA and CDR2 FQGTGA come from the germline V gene. The CDR3 extends over 17 amino acids. Unmatched junction bases numbered 5, after V lost 4 bases and J lost 0 bases.